A selection of T cell receptor beta chains follows, all from one sample in a study of identical twins. TCRdb analysed the 5' RACE reads with MiXCR anew, one entry per CDR3 protein. The sample lists about 1.7 million distinct CDR3 sequences, around a third occurring once. The sample taken for sequencing was cord blood. The receptors derive from a newborn girl in good health. Each CDR3 is given with its conserved first and last residue. D genes are given only for firm matches. A row's size may be missing; if present it is once, few, many or a size class.

>-|TRBD1|TRBJ1-2|TRBV29-1
TGCAGCGTTTGGACAGGGTGGGACTATGGCTACACCTTC
CSVWTGWDYGYTF
>-|TRBD2|TRBJ2-1|TRBV24-1
TGTGCCACCAGTGATCACGGACTAGCGAGCTCCTACAATGAGCAGTTCTTC
CATSDHGLASSYNEQFF
>-|-|TRBJ1-2|TRBV27
TGTGCCAGCGCAACAGCGTCCCTATATGGCTACACCTTC
CASATASLYGYTF
>few|-|TRBJ2-5|TRBV7-2
TGTGCCAGCAGCTTAGACTATTTTGTGGGTAAAGAGACCCAGTACTTC
CASSLDYFVGKETQYF
>many|-|TRBJ2-1|TRBV5-1
TGCGCCAGCAGCTTGGGCAGGGTGTACAATGAGCAGTTCTTC
CASSLGRVYNEQFF
>few|-|TRBJ2-2|TRBV24-1
TGTGCCACCAGTGATCGGAGGGAGCTGTTTTTT
CATSDRRELFF
>few|TRBD2|TRBJ2-7|TRBV20-1
TGCAGTGCTAGCGGAGCGGGAGGGTCCTACGAGCAGTACTTC
CSASGAGGSYEQYF
>many|-|TRBJ2-7|TRBV6-5
TGTGCCAGCAGATATCATCAGGGCGAGCAGTACTTC
CASRYHQGEQYF
>-|-|TRBJ2-6|TRBV7-2
TGTGCCAGCAGCGGACCGATCTCTGGGGCCAACGTCCTGACTTTC
CASSGPISGANVLTF
>-|TRBD1|TRBJ1-1|TRBV6-5
TGTGCCAGCAGTTATCGGACAGGGGCTGAGAACACTGAAGCTTTCTTT
CASSYRTGAENTEAFF
>-|TRBD2|TRBJ2-5|TRBV20-1
TGCAGTGCTAGGGGACTAGCGGGGGATTTGCAGTACTTC
CSARGLAGDLQYF
>-|-|TRBJ2-3|TRBV5-1
TGCGCCAGCAGCTTGGCCCTCGAGGGAGATACGCAGTATTTT
CASSLALEGDTQYF
>-|-|TRBJ2-5|TRBV5-1
TGCGCCAGCAGCTTGAGTTCTCCCTCCGGTGAGACCCAGTACTTC
CASSLSSPSGETQYF
>few|-|TRBJ2-3|TRBV4-1
TGCGCCAGCAGCCAAGGTACAGCGTCTAGCACAGATACGCAGTATTTT
CASSQGTASSTDTQYF
>-|-|TRBJ2-2|TRBV3-1
TGTGCCAGCAGCCAAGTCCGTGGGAGTTTCTCCACCGGGGAGCTGTTTTTT
CASSQVRGSFSTGELFF
>few|-|TRBJ2-3|TRBV4-1
TGCGCCAGCAGCCAAGATATCGGGGCCTCAGATACGCAGTATTTT
CASSQDIGASDTQYF
>few|-|TRBJ2-1|TRBV20-1
TGCAGTGCTAGAGATCGCAAGCGGGCGGGTAGAAATGAGCAGTTCTTC
CSARDRKRAGRNEQFF
>-|-|TRBJ1-1|TRBV10-1
TGCGCCAGCAGTGAGGGGCCCCACGGGGGCACTGAAGCTTTCTTT
CASSEGPHGGTEAFF
>-|-|TRBJ2-2|TRBV20-1
TGCAGTGTCGGGACTCTGAACACCGGGGAGCTGTTTTTT
CSVGTLNTGELFF
>-|TRBD1|TRBJ2-6|TRBV5-6
TGTGCCAGCAGCCATCCGGGACAGGGGTACTCTGGGGCCAACGTCCTGACTTTC
CASSHPGQGYSGANVLTF
>few|-|TRBJ1-5|TRBV21-1
TGTGCCAGCAGCAAGGGACAGGGGGCTAGAGGTCAGCCCCAGCATTTT
CASSKGQGARGQPQHF
>many|TRBD2|TRBJ2-4|TRBV6-2/TRBV6-3
TGTGCCAGCAGTTACGGGACTAGCGGGAGTCTGAACATTCAGTACTTC
CASSYGTSGSLNIQYF
>many|-|TRBJ2-1|TRBV6-2/TRBV6-3
TGTGCCAGCAGCCGACCGGGACTGGCTTACAATGAGCAGTTCTTC
CASSRPGLAYNEQFF
>once|TRBD2|TRBJ2-1|TRBV14
TGTGCCAGCAGCCAAGTAAGCGGGGGGAAAGAGACCCAGTTCTTC
CASSQVSGGKETQFF
>few|-|TRBJ2-3|TRBV6-6
TGTGCCAGCACTTCCCTGCGGGCAGATACGCAGTATTTT
CASTSLRADTQYF
>few|TRBD2|TRBJ2-1|TRBV27
TGTGCCAGCAGTTCCTGGACTAGCGGGAGGGGTGAGCAGTTCTTC
CASSSWTSGRGEQFF
>few|TRBD2|TRBJ2-1|TRBV5-1
TGCGCCAGCAGCTTGGATCGGGCCGGGACTAGCGGGAAGAGCTCCTACAATGAGCAGTTCTTC
CASSLDRAGTSGKSSYNEQFF
>-|-|TRBJ2-7|TRBV3-1
TGTGCCAGCAGCCAAGATGAAGGGACCTACGAGCAGTACTTC
CASSQDEGTYEQYF
>-|-|TRBJ1-4|TRBV27
TGTGCCAGCAGTCCTTTTGAGGGGCGAGGAGAAAAACTGTTTTTT
CASSPFEGRGEKLFF
>few|TRBD1|TRBJ1-5|TRBV7-9
TGTGCCAGCAGCCTAGAGGGACAGGTAGATCAGCCCCAGCATTTT
CASSLEGQVDQPQHF
>-|TRBD2|TRBJ2-1|TRBV27
TGTGCCAGCGTGGGGAGGGCCCACAATGAGCAGTTCTTC
CASVGRAHNEQFF
>few|TRBD1|TRBJ1-1|TRBV4-2
TGTGCCAGCAGCCAAGATCCCCTGACAGGGGGTCCGAACACTGAAGCTTTCTTT
CASSQDPLTGGPNTEAFF